This T cell receptor beta chain is from a study of blood T cell repertoires in COVID-19. Study at large: The United States, Italy and Spain supplied acute and convalescent COVID-19 samples.

Trimming cost V 10 bases and J 1 base, with 17 bases left between them. CDR1 and CDR2 from the germline V gene are ENHRY and SYGVKD. This CDR3 region has 15 residues. The study assigned cohorts using participant-reported clinical history. Exposed enrollees had met someone with a PCR-confirmed or clinician-diagnosed COVID-19 case at some point within the 2 weeks before study entry. Source study methods: Researchers report that nucleated cell counts were estimated from reference gene primer amplification. This table comes from immunoSEQ multiplex PCR, and its TCRdb copy is limited to in-frame clones, with some not included. That table is the source of V, J and clone size, and D and trimming were worked out from the DNA. The data show about 220,000 clones, 90% seen once.

The chain has TRBV10-3 and TRBJ1-5, with D tentatively TRBD1 (5 bases). The receptor was isolated from a man aged 25-45 years who had been exposed to COVID-19. The material sequenced was PBMCs or T cells enriched from blood (not recorded which). CDR3 DNA: TGTGCCACAACCGGGGGTTTGGGCAGCAATCAGCCCCAGCATTTT. It codes for CATTGGLGSNQPQHF.